Listed below are T cell receptor beta chains from one sample, sequenced in a study of response to subunit inactivated influenza vaccine. TCRdb redid the calling of the RT-PCR reads with MiXCR, one entry per CDR3 protein. The data hold 550,000 to 800,000 distinct CDR3 sequences, with around 13% observed a single time. The sequencing here drew on PBMCs from blood, taken 14 days before vaccination. The receptors here all came from a man aged 50 or older who received an inactivated influenza vaccine. CDR3s include the opening cysteine and the closing phenylalanine or tryptophan. D genes are given only for firm matches. Some rows mark clone size as missing; the rest say once, few, many or name a class of expanded clone.

V gene	clone size	D gene	J gene	CDR3 protein	CDR3 DNA
TRBV7-9	.	.	TRBJ2-5	CASSLVSGSTQYF	TGTGCCAGCAGCTTAGTCAGCGGCTCGACCCAGTACTTC
TRBV24-1	.	.	TRBJ2-1	CATSDLHAGYNEQFF	TGTGCCACCAGTGACCTACATGCAGGGTACAATGAGCAGTTCTTC
TRBV5-1	.	.	TRBJ1-2	CASSLWRPREGYTF	TGCGCCAGCAGCCTCTGGCGGCCCCGCGAAGGCTACACCTTC
TRBV5-1	.	.	TRBJ1-4	CASSSGAAATNEKLFF	TGCGCCAGCAGCTCCGGTGCCGCAGCAACTAATGAAAAACTGTTTTTT
TRBV15	few	.	TRBJ1-4	CATRVQPGRTNEKLFF	TGTGCCACCAGAGTACAACCGGGAAGAACTAATGAAAAACTGTTTTTT
TRBV7-9	.	.	TRBJ2-5	CASSASLGETQYF	TGTGCCAGCAGCGCCTCATTGGGGGAGACCCAGTACTTC
TRBV10-3	.	.	TRBJ2-5	CAISESLGRFQETQYF	TGTGCCATCAGTGAGTCCCTGGGCAGATTCCAAGAGACCCAGTACTTC
TRBV9	few	.	TRBJ2-1	CASSVQEGSNEQFF	TGTGCCAGCAGCGTACAAGAGGGGAGTAATGAGCAGTTCTTC
TRBV12-3/TRBV12-4	many	.	TRBJ1-2	CASSLIAGDPPSYGYTF	TGTGCCAGCAGTTTAATCGCAGGGGATCCGCCTAGCTATGGCTACACCTTC
TRBV10-3	few	.	TRBJ2-1	CAISESHNEQFF	TGTGCCATCAGTGAGAGCCACAATGAGCAGTTCTTC
TRBV21-1	few	.	TRBJ1-5	CASSKPQGQGKRGNQPQHF	TGTGCCAGCAGCAAACCCCAAGGACAGGGGAAAAGGGGCAATCAGCCCCAGCATTTT
TRBV6-5	.	TRBD1	TRBJ2-5	CASSYSTGAPQETQYF	TGTGCCAGCAGTTACTCGACAGGGGCCCCCCAAGAGACCCAGTACTTC
TRBV10-3	few	TRBD2	TRBJ2-1	CAISESSGGANEQFF	TGTGCCATCAGTGAGTCTAGCGGGGGGGCCAATGAGCAGTTCTTC
TRBV10-3	once	TRBD2	TRBJ2-1	CVISDVAGVDEQFF	TGTGTCATCAGTGATGTCGCGGGAGTGGATGAGCAGTTCTTC
TRBV28	.	.	TRBJ1-5	CASSLRGMGNQPQHF	TGTGCCAGCAGTTTACGGGGGATGGGCAATCAGCCCCAGCATTTT
TRBV4-3	few	.	TRBJ2-6	CASSPDGWNFPGANVLTF	TGCGCCAGCAGCCCTGACGGTTGGAACTTTCCTGGGGCCAACGTCCTGACTTTC